This T cell receptor beta chain came from a study of OX40 agonist ivuxolimab in advanced cancers. Study-wide results and caveats: Relative to CD4+, CD8+ T cells held more expanded clones on average.

Of note for this clone: Its cognate antigen is unknown.

TCRdb's table, derived via immunoSEQ multiplex PCR, lists solely in-frame clones and lacks some. The table includes about 84,000 clones, about nine tenths detected once. CDR1 SQVTM and CDR2 ANQGSEA come from the germline V gene. V was pared by 6 bases and J by 2 bases, with 19 bases between. The CDR3 length is 16 residues. This chain joins TRBV29-1 and TRBJ1-4, with D possibly matching TRBD1 (6 bases). This clonotype originated in an adult with an advanced solid tumor such as melanoma, head and neck, liver or kidney cancer. The sequencing here drew on CD4+ or CD8+ T cells sorted from blood, taken in a trial of the OX40 agonist ivuxolimab. The CDR3 here is CSVANWGGPTNEKLFF. The DNA for the CDR3 is TGCAGCGTGGCGAACTGGGGGGGCCCTACTAATGAAAAACTGTTTTTT.